Each of the 27 T cell receptor beta chains below was sequenced from the same sample in a study of cytotoxic CD8 clonotypes in ibrutinib-treated CLL. The table came from immunoSEQ multiplex PCR; TCRdb's copy has only in-frame clones and leaves some out. In the table there are under 300,000 clones, around three quarters of which are singletons. The material was PBMCs, obtained after 24 months of ibrutinib treatment. These receptors originate from a human donor with chronic lymphocytic leukemia.

The sample holds a few counts of this clone. The chain carries TRBV29-1 and TRBJ2-7, with TRBD1 matching 7 bases. The CDR3 consists of 14 residues. The trim removed 4 bases at V and 3 bases at J, leaving 9 bases unmatched. The germline gives CDR1 SQVTM, CDR2 ANQGSEA. The CDR3 region is CSVAWTGGNYEQYF. The DNA for the CDR3 is TGCAGCGTTGCCTGGACAGGAGGAAACTACGAGCAGTACTTC.

V gene TRBV27 combines with J gene TRBJ2-7; no definite D call. The CDR3 is made up of 11 amino acids. The ends were cut back, 9 bases at V and 7 bases at J, with 13 bases in the middle. Germline V lookup: CDR1 MNHEY, CDR2 SMNVEV (reference sequence). The CDR3 is CASTDGVEQYF. DNA for the CDR3: TGTGCCAGTACCGACGGCGTGGAGCAGTACTTC.

The chain joins TRBV4-2 to TRBJ1-1; D call uncertain. This CDR3 comprises 11 residues. Deletions cut 7 bases from V and 5 bases from J, with 8 bases between. Per germline, CDR1 LGHNA and CDR2 YNFKEQ. This CDR3 reads CASKKGTEAFF. In DNA, the CDR3 is TGTGCCAGCAAAAAAGGGACTGAAGCTTTCTTT.

V is TRBV4-1 and J is TRBJ1-1; TRBD1 might be the D (6 bases). With 1 base removed from V and 0 bases from J, the gap between germline ends came to 6 bases. Germline loops: CDR1 MGHRA, CDR2 YSYEKL. The length of the CDR3 is 14 residues. The CDR3 region has the DNA TGCGCCAGCAGCCAAGGGGGGCTGAACACTGAAGCTTTCTTT. Translated: CASSQGGLNTEAFF.

The chain links TRBV28 to TRBJ1-2; 8 bases align to TRBD1. The CDR3 loop spans 16 amino acids. Germline V gene sequence: CDR1 MDHEN, CDR2 SYDVKM. V lost 5 bases and J lost 3; bases outside the gene matches: 11. For the CDR3, the DNA is TGTGCCAGCAGTCCATCATCACAGGGGGGGTACTATGGCTACACCTTC. Its protein product is CASSPSSQGGYYGYTF.

The rearrangement joins TRBV13 to TRBJ1-1; D not certain. Germline lookup yields CDR1 PRHDT and CDR2 FYEKMQ (reference sequence). V was clipped by 5 bases and J by 8 bases, with 12 bases between them. CDR3 length: 12 residues. This chain's CDR3 is CASSPARGEAFF. The CDR3 region has the DNA TGTGCCAGCAGCCCCGCCCGAGGCGAAGCTTTCTTT.

The chain has TRBV4-3 and TRBJ2-7; D is perhaps TRBD1 (6 bases). V was clipped by 8 bases and J by 3 bases, with 11 bases between them. Germline V CDR1 and CDR2: LGHNA, YSLEER. The CDR3 is 12 amino acids. DNA for the CDR3: TGCGCCAGCCCGACAGGACGCTACGAGCAGTACTTC. Protein: CASPTGRYEQYF.

The chain couples TRBV19 to TRBJ2-2; D ambiguous. Germline-derived CDR1 and CDR2 are LNHDA and SQIVND (reference sequence). There are 13 residues in the CDR3. Trimming left V 0 bases short and J 6 bases short, with 5 bases between. DNA of the CDR3: TGTGCCAGTAGTATAGATGCGTCCGGGGAGCTGTTTTTT. Protein sequence: CASSIDASGELFF.

CDR3 bases: TGCGCCAGCAGTGAGCCGACAGGGTCAAGTGGGGCCAACGTCCTGACTTTC. Amino acid sequence: CASSEPTGSSGANVLTF. The chain combines TRBV10-2 with TRBJ2-6; 7 bases align to TRBD1. This CDR3 contains 17 residues. J lost 3 bases, V lost 2 bases, and 7 bases had no gene match. Per the germline V gene, CDR1 is WSHSY and CDR2 is SAAADI.

The chain combines TRBV19 with TRBJ2-5, with 9 bases identical to TRBD1. CDR3 length: 17 residues. Per the germline V gene, CDR1 is LNHDA and CDR2 is SQIVND (reference sequence). The V and J ends lost 6 bases and 2 bases, in that order; junction bases with no gene match: 13. CDR3 in amino acids: CASSRRVGTGRQETQYF. DNA of the CDR3: TGTGCCAGTAGCCGAAGGGTTGGGACAGGGCGGCAAGAGACCCAGTACTTC.

The V gene is TRBV5-1, the J gene TRBJ2-7; possibly TRBD1 for D (5 bases). CDR3 length: 15 residues. CDR1 is SGHRS, CDR2 YFSETQ, per germline. Trimming left V 4 bases short and J 3 bases short, with 17 bases between. The CDR3 DNA sequence: TGCGCCAGCAGCCTACCCAAACAGGATAGCTACGAGCAGTACTTC. Translating gives CASSLPKQDSYEQYF.

The sample holds a few counts of this clone. In nucleotides, the CDR3 is TGTGCCAGCAGCTTAGGACCACAGCCCCAGCATTTT. Its protein is CASSLGPQPQHF. This chain joins TRBV13 and TRBJ1-5; D is unclear. The CDR3 runs 12 residues. V was shortened by 0 bases and J by 7 bases, with 4 bases between the two germline ends. The germline CDR1 and CDR2 sequences are PRHDT and FYEKMQ (reference sequence).

The genes are TRBV19 and TRBJ2-6; D not resolved. V was shortened by 5 bases and J by 0 bases, with 5 bases between the two germline ends. The CDR3 spans 14 residues. Germline CDR1 reads LNHDA; CDR2 reads SQIVND (reference sequence). The DNA of the CDR3 is TGTGCCAGTAGTGAAAACTCTGGGGCCAACGTCCTGACTTTC. It translates to CASSENSGANVLTF.

The rearrangement joins TRBV28 to TRBJ2-5; D ambiguous. This CDR3 region has 13 residues. Germline CDR1 and CDR2: MDHEN and SYDVKM. Trimming cost V 5 bases and J 5 bases, with 12 bases left between them. The CDR3 DNA is TGTGCCAGCAGTAGTCCTCCCCAGGAGACCCAGTACTTC. It yields the protein CASSSPPQETQYF.

This clone was detected a few times. The chain carries TRBV2 and TRBJ2-7; D might be TRBD2 (5 bases). This CDR3 region has 13 residues. Germline CDR1 SNHLY, CDR2 FYNNEI. The germline V and J ends were trimmed by 3 bases and 4 bases, with 10 bases remaining between them. Written as DNA, the CDR3 is TGTGCCAGCAGTGACCCCGGAGGATACGAGCAGTACTTC. The encoded protein is CASSDPGGYEQYF.

This chain joins TRBV10-1 and TRBJ1-2; 11 positions match TRBD1. Per the germline V gene, CDR1 is WNHNN and CDR2 is SYGVQD (reference sequence). This CDR3 contains 13 residues. The V gene end was trimmed by 6 bases and the J gene end by 6 bases; junction bases not matched to a gene: 3. The CDR3 is CASSRDRGNGYTF. The CDR3 region has the DNA TGCGCCAGCAGCAGGGACAGGGGGAATGGCTACACCTTC.

The gene calls are TRBV6-5 and TRBJ2-1, with 7 positions matching TRBD1. Germline V lookup: CDR1 MNHEY, CDR2 SVGAGI. The CDR3 extends over 14 amino acids. Germline trimming cut 10 bases from V and 4 bases from J; bases unmatched to any gene: 10. The CDR3 region has the DNA TGTGCCACCTTGTCCCGGGACAGTTACAATGAGCAGTTCTTC. Encoded protein: CATLSRDSYNEQFF.

V and J are TRBV6-5 and TRBJ2-1, with D unclear. Per the germline V gene, CDR1 is MNHEY and CDR2 is SVGAGI. Trimming took 8 bases from V and 1 from J, leaving 6 bases between them. The CDR3 has 12 residues. CDR3 nucleotide sequence: TGTGCCAGCCGGTATTCCTACAATGAGCAGTTCTTC. This sequence encodes CASRYSYNEQFF.

Comments on this clone: At the DNA level, this CDR3 is encoded by other sequences in the same sample as well. The chain has TRBV5-1 and TRBJ2-3, with D perhaps matching TRBD1 (5 bases). Germline values: CDR1 SGHRS, CDR2 YFSETQ. The CDR3 length is 13 residues. Between the trimmed V and J ends, which lost 2 bases and 5 bases, there was a span of 9 bases. CDR3 nucleotide sequence: TGCGCCAGCAGCTTAGACAGCCAAGATACGCAGTATTTT. Protein sequence: CASSLDSQDTQYF.

This clone was counted only a few times. The genes are TRBV5-1 and TRBJ2-5; no clear D. The CDR3 totals 11 residues. The V end lost 2 bases, the J end lost 7 bases, and 6 bases lay between the germline ends. Germline CDR1 and CDR2: SGHRS and YFSETQ. The CDR3 region is CASSLLGTQYF. CDR3 DNA: TGCGCCAGCAGCTTATTGGGGACCCAGTACTTC.

V gene TRBV7-9 combines with J gene TRBJ2-7, with D hard to call. V lost 1 base and J lost 8, with 9 bases in between. The CDR3 is made up of 12 amino acids. CDR1 and CDR2 (germline): SEHNR, FQNEAQ (reference sequence). The CDR3 nucleotides read TGTGCCAGCAGCTTAGAGCAAGGACAGCAGTACTTC. Encoded protein: CASSLEQGQQYF.

This chain connects TRBV5-1 to TRBJ2-7; TRBD2 agrees at 11 bases. CDR3 length: 15 residues. The germline CDR1 and CDR2 sequences are SGHRS and YFSETQ. The trim removed 5 bases at V and 7 bases at J, leaving 11 bases unmatched. The CDR3 region has the DNA TGCGCCAGCAGTGAGACTAGCGGGACCTCCTTAGAGCAGTACTTC. As protein: CASSETSGTSLEQYF.

This clone was seen a handful of times. The chain is built from TRBV19 and TRBJ1-5; the D is unclear. The V end was cut by 1 base, the J end by 11 bases, with 9 bases between. The CDR3 has 12 residues. Germline V CDR1 and CDR2: LNHDA, SQIVND (reference sequence). CDR3 amino acids: CASSIGAVTQHF. CDR3 DNA sequence: TGTGCCAGTAGTATAGGTGCGGTGACCCAGCATTTT. The variable domain in full, completed from reference TRBV19 and TRBJ1-5, reads DGGITQSPKYLFRKEGQNVTLSCEQNLNHDAMYWYRQDPGQGLRLIYYSQIVNDFQKGDIAEGYSVSREKKESFPLTVTSAQKNPTAFYLCASSIGAVTQHFGDGTRLSIL.

This clone came up once. The CDR3 region has the DNA TGCAGCGTTGAGTTAAGGGAGCCGAAGACCCAGTACTTC. Amino acid sequence: CSVELREPKTQYF. V usage is TRBV29-1 and J usage is TRBJ2-5, with D possibly being TRBD2 (5 bases). Looked up from germline, CDR1 is SQVTM and CDR2 is ANQGSEA. The CDR3 spans 13 residues. V gave up 3 bases and J gave up 6 bases, with 14 bases separating them.

This clone was detected a few times. This chain joins TRBV10-3 and TRBJ2-7, with D possibly TRBD1 on 5 matching bases. Trimming shortened V by 6 bases and J by 5 bases, and 20 bases separated the two germline ends. Germline V CDR1 and CDR2: ENHRY, SYGVKD. CDR3 length: 15 residues. The CDR3 DNA reads as TGTGCCATCAGCGCGCAGGGAAGCGCAACGCACGAGCAGTACTTC. Residues: CAISAQGSATHEQYF.

This clone turned up a few times. This rearrangement joins TRBV19 to TRBJ2-7; D is undetermined. The CDR3 spans 12 residues. Looked up from germline, CDR1 is LNHDA and CDR2 is SQIVND (reference sequence). Trimming left V 4 bases short and J 3 bases short, with 7 bases between. This chain's CDR3 is CASSRNGYEQYF. DNA for the CDR3: TGTGCCAGTAGTAGGAATGGCTACGAGCAGTACTTC.

The rearrangement uses TRBV5-1 and TRBJ2-7; 8 bases are shared with TRBD1. After removal of 2 bases from V and 2 bases from J, the junction contained 9 bases not matched to a gene. Germline CDR1 reads SGHRS; CDR2 reads YFSETQ. The CDR3 runs to 16 residues. The DNA for the CDR3 is TGCGCCAGCAGCTTTTTCCTCGGGACAGGAGCCTACGAGCAGTACTTC. Its translation is CASSFFLGTGAYEQYF.